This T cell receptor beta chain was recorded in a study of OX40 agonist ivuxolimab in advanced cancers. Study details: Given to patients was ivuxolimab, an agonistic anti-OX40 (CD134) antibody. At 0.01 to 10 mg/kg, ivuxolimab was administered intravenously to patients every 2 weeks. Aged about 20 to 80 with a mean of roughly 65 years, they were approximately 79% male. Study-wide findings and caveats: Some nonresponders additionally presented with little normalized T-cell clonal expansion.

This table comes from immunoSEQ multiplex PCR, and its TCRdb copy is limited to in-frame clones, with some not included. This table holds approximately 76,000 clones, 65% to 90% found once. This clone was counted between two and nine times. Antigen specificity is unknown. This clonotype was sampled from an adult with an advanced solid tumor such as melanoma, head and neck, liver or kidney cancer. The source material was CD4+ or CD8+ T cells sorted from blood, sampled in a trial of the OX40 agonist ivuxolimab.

In DNA, the CDR3 is TGTGCCAGCAGTTACGGGGGACAGGAAGCTTTCTTT. Amino acids: CASSYGGQEAFF. V and J are TRBV6-5 and TRBJ1-1; 7 bases map to TRBD1. Germline assignment: CDR1 MNHEY and CDR2 SVGAGI. J gave up 8 bases and V 2 bases, and 2 bases lay outside the gene matches. This CDR3 is built from 12 residues.